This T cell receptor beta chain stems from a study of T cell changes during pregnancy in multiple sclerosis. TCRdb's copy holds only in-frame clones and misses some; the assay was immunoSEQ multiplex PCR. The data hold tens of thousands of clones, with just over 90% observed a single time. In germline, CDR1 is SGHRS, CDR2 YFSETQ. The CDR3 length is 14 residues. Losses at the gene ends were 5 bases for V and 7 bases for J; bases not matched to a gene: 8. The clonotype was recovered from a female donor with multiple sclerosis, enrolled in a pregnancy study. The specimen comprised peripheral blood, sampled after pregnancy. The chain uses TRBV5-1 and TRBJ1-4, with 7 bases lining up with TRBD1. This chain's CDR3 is CASRLGDRSEKLFF. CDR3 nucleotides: TGCGCCAGCAGGCTAGGGGACAGATCTGAAAAACTGTTTTTT.